This T cell receptor beta chain originates from a study of cytomegalovirus exposure and HLA in healthy donors. The sample holds a few counts of this clone. What it binds is unknown. Primers: 60 Vbeta forward and 13 Jbeta reverse. TCRdb's copy holds only in-frame clones and misses some; the assay was immunoSEQ multiplex PCR. Of around 70,000 clones detected, about 81% appear once; the ten largest clones hold 8% to 9.5%. V gave up 7 bases and J gave up 1 base; unmatched junction bases: 9. The CDR3 contains 15 residues. Germline CDR1 is KGHSH and CDR2 is LQKENI. General study points: In a later analysis, CMV-associated beta chains were mostly HLA-associated, it appeared. Association of about 17,000 TCR beta sequences with HLA alleles was found at 0.05 false discovery rate in a later analysis.

The chain combines TRBV18 with TRBJ2-5, with TRBD2 identical over 7 bases. Sequencing used PBMCs. This TCR came from a woman in her thirties or forties in good health and CMV-seropositive. CDR3 loop: CASFERAGSQETQYF. The DNA of the CDR3 is TGTGCCAGCTTCGAGCGAGCGGGGAGCCAAGAGACCCAGTACTTC.